The 18 T cell receptor beta chains below come from one sample, sequenced in a study of cytomegalovirus exposure and HLA in healthy donors. PCR primers comprised 60 Vbeta and 13 Jbeta primers. The assay was immunoSEQ multiplex PCR, and TCRdb's table has in-frame clones only and misses some. The table includes fewer than 250,000 clones, roughly four fifths detected once. Sequencing was done on a sample of PBMCs. These receptors were obtained from a woman aged 45 to 65 in good health and CMV-seropositive.

This clone was observed a single time. This chain joins TRBV5-4 and TRBJ2-2; a possible D gene is TRBD2 (6 bases). The CDR3 runs to 16 residues. Trimming took 1 base from V and 2 from J, leaving 12 bases between them. Germline V gene data show CDR1 as SGHNT and CDR2 as YYREEE (reference sequence). The CDR3 region is CASSLMAGLNTGELFF. CDR3 coding DNA: TGTGCCAGCAGCTTGATGGCGGGGTTAAACACCGGGGAGCTGTTTTTT.

The chain is built from TRBV5-1 and TRBJ2-5; 14 nucleotides match TRBD2. There are 16 residues in the CDR3. The ends lost 4 bases at V and 4 bases at J; junction bases unmatched: 6. Germline values: CDR1 SGHRS, CDR2 YFSETQ. CDR3 sequence reads: CASSLGLAGGTETQYF. CDR3 bases: TGCGCCAGCAGCCTAGGACTAGCGGGGGGAACAGAGACCCAGTACTTC. Full variable domain (outside the CDR3, taken from reference TRBV5-1 and TRBJ2-5): KAGVTQTPRYLIKTRGQQVTLSCSPISGHRSVSWYQQTPGQGLQFLFEYFSETQRNKGNFPGRFSGRQFSNSRSEMNVSTLELGDSALYLCASSLGLAGGTETQYFGPGTRLLVL.

This clone has just a few counts. The V and J genes are TRBV27 and TRBJ2-7; 8 nucleotides agree with TRBD1. After removal of 3 bases from V and 0 bases from J, the junction contained 1 base not matched to a gene. The CDR3 is 14 residues long. Germline CDR1 is MNHEY and CDR2 is SMNVEV (reference sequence). As DNA, the CDR3 is TGTGCCAGCAGTTTGGGACAGGCCTCCTACGAGCAGTACTTC. Protein: CASSLGQASYEQYF.

The CDR3 spells CASSPKPKETQYF. The CDR3 nucleotides are TGTGCCAGCAGCCCAAAACCTAAAGAGACCCAGTACTTC. The chain uses TRBV7-3 and TRBJ2-5; D uncertain. This CDR3 has 13 residues. The V end was cut by 5 bases, the J end by 3 bases, with 10 bases between. In germline, CDR1 is SGHTA, CDR2 FQGTGA.

The chain has TRBV4-1 and TRBJ2-5; possibly TRBD2 for D (6 bases). The DNA end favors TRBJ2-7, so the J call may be wrong. The germline V gene has CDR1 MGHRA and CDR2 YSYEKL. The CDR3 runs 16 residues. CDR3 region: CASSQDTGGETREQYF. CDR3 coding DNA: TGCGCCAGCAGCCAAGATACCGGGGGTGAGACTCGCGAGCAGTACTTC.

The chain recombines TRBV4-1 with TRBJ2-3; 7 nucleotides align to TRBD2. The CDR3 length is 17 residues. CDR1 is MGHRA and CDR2 is YSYEKL in the germline V gene. J gave up 1 base and V 6 bases, and 13 bases lay outside the gene matches. The CDR3: CASRGMGGEGRTDTQYF. CDR3 DNA sequence: TGCGCCAGCAGGGGGATGGGGGGGGAGGGGCGCACAGATACGCAGTATTTT.

Comment on this clone: With a far larger clone one base away, a read error is the likely cause. No conserved phenylalanine or tryptophan is present at the end of the CDR3, so a read error is the likely explanation. The genes are TRBV5-6 and TRBJ1-1, with D possibly matching TRBD1 (5 bases). V was cut by 1 base and J by 1 base, with 14 bases left in between. The germline gives CDR1 SGHDT, CDR2 YYEEEE. The CDR3 consists of 16 residues. The CDR3 sequence: CASSLYGAGGNTEAFL. CDR3 coding DNA: TGTGCCAGCAGCTTGTACGGGGCGGGGGGGAACACTGAAGCTTTCCTT.

This clone was seen once. The rearrangement links TRBV7-8 to TRBJ1-1; D ambiguous. The ends were cut back, 5 bases at V and 1 base at J, with 14 bases in the middle. Germline loops: CDR1 SGHVS, CDR2 FQNEAQ. The CDR3 is 15 amino acids. CDR3 coding DNA: TGTGCCAGCAGCCCTAGCCGGGCGGGGAACACTGAAGCTTTCTTT. It encodes CASSPSRAGNTEAFF.

This clone was detected only a few times. The rearrangement uses TRBV2 and TRBJ1-5; TRBD1 agrees at 7 bases. The CDR3 consists of 17 residues. The V and J ends lost 6 bases and 0 bases, in that order; junction bases with no gene match: 11. From germline, CDR1 is SNHLY and CDR2 FYNNEI. The chain's CDR3 is CASRRGQPVNSNQPQHF. In nucleotides, the CDR3 is TGTGCCAGCAGGAGGGGACAGCCGGTCAATAGCAATCAGCCCCAGCATTTT. Looking up the rest from reference TRBV2 and TRBJ1-5 gives the full variable domain: EPEVTQTPSHQVTQMGQEVILRCVPISNHLYFYWYRQILGQKVEFLVSFYNNEISEKSEIFDDQFSVERPDGSNFTLKIRSTKLEDSAMYFCASRRGQPVNSNQPQHFGDGTRLSIL.

A remark on this clone: In the same sample, other DNA sequences code for this CDR3. The chain is built from TRBV4-1 and TRBJ1-2; no clear D. This CDR3 is built from 14 residues. V lost 0 bases and J 4 bases, leaving 9 bases between the germline ends. Germline CDR1 reads MGHRA; CDR2 reads YSYEKL. As DNA, the CDR3 is TGCGCCAGCAGCCAAGATCCCGGAGCCTATGGCTACACCTTC. This encodes CASSQDPGAYGYTF.

This clone is a singleton in its sample. The chain recombines TRBV30 with TRBJ2-7; D remains unclear. V was trimmed by 1 base and J by 2 bases, leaving 12 bases between them. This CDR3 contains 14 residues. Germline loops: CDR1 GTSNPN, CDR2 SVGIG (reference sequence). The CDR3 is CAWSESLGAYEQYF. In DNA form, the CDR3 reads TGTGCCTGGAGTGAAAGCCTCGGAGCCTACGAGCAGTACTTC.

The genes are TRBV7-2 and TRBJ2-2; 10 bases fit TRBD2. The CDR3 loop spans 17 amino acids. Germline CDR1 is SGHTA and CDR2 is FQGNSA. V shed 1 base and J 5 bases; nucleotides not matched to a gene: 7. The DNA of the CDR3 is TGTGCCAGCAGCTTAGACAGCGGGGGGGCCGGGACCGGGGAGCTGTTTTTT. It codes for CASSLDSGGAGTGELFF.

The chain employs TRBV5-1 and TRBJ2-5, with D possibly TRBD1 on 7 matching bases. This CDR3 spans 16 amino acids. Trimming took 3 bases from V and 0 from J, leaving 15 bases between them. Germline V gene sequence: CDR1 SGHRS, CDR2 YFSETQ. CDR3 nucleotides: TGCGCCAGCAGCTCGGGAGCCGGGACAGACCAAGAGACCCAGTACTTC. It encodes CASSSGAGTDQETQYF. The full variable domain, completed using reference TRBV5-1 and TRBJ2-5, is KAGVTQTPRYLIKTRGQQVTLSCSPISGHRSVSWYQQTPGQGLQFLFEYFSETQRNKGNFPGRFSGRQFSNSRSEMNVSTLELGDSALYLCASSSGAGTDQETQYFGPGTRLLVL.

The V and J genes are TRBV6-5 and TRBJ1-6; no definite D call. The V end was cut by 0 bases, the J end by 8 bases, with 8 bases between. Germline V gene sequence: CDR1 MNHEY, CDR2 SVGAGI. The CDR3 totals 14 residues. CDR3 nucleotides: TGTGCCAGCAGTTACTCACAGAGGGATTCACCCCTCCACTTT. Translated, it gives CASSYSQRDSPLHF.

This clone was detected a few times. The rearrangement links TRBV4-1 to TRBJ1-6; D remains ambiguous. Deletions cut 1 base from V and 10 bases from J, with 17 bases between. The V gene's germline CDR1 is MGHRA and CDR2 YSYEKL. This CDR3 is 16 amino acids long. CDR3 amino acids: CASSQGPRDLGSPLHF. The CDR3 DNA reads TGCGCCAGCAGCCAAGGCCCGAGGGATCTGGGCTCACCCCTCCACTTT.

This clone was seen a handful of times. This rearrangement joins TRBV5-1 to TRBJ2-5; 9 bases match TRBD1. The CDR3 has 16 amino acids. Trimming took 4 bases from V and 3 from J; bases not matched to a gene: 10. Germline CDR1 and CDR2: SGHRS and YFSETQ. The CDR3 DNA is TGCGCCAGCAGCATAGTCGGGACAGGGCTAAAAGAGACCCAGTACTTC. Translation gives CASSIVGTGLKETQYF.

This rearrangement joins TRBV18 to TRBJ2-2; D remains unclear. Germline CDR1 and CDR2: KGHSH and LQKENI. V gave up 6 bases and J gave up 7 bases, with 9 bases separating them. The CDR3 has 12 amino acids. This CDR3 reads CASSRGIGELFF. For the CDR3, the DNA is TGTGCCAGCTCGAGAGGAATCGGGGAGCTGTTTTTT.

V usage is TRBV19 and J usage is TRBJ2-2; a possible D gene is TRBD2 (5 bases). Germline lookup yields CDR1 LNHDA and CDR2 SQIVND (reference sequence). V lost 4 bases and J 5 bases, leaving 11 bases between the germline ends. The CDR3 loop spans 14 amino acids. The CDR3 loop reads CASSTISGTGELFF. CDR3 nucleotides: TGTGCCAGTAGTACAATTTCGGGAACCGGGGAGCTGTTTTTT.